This T cell receptor beta chain was recovered during a study of T-cell reconstitution after alpha-beta-depleted transplantation in children. The CDR3 totals 15 residues. V lost 6 bases to trimming and J lost 0 bases, with 12 bases between them. The V gene's germline CDR1 is SSHAT and CDR2 FNYEAQ (reference sequence). This clonotype was found a few times. Library preparation (for TCRbeta) was performed with unique molecular identifiers. One entry per CDR3 protein results from TCRdb running MiXCR on the PCR reads. The table includes around 200,000 distinct CDR3 sequences, about 9.2% detected once. The starting material was PBMCs from the stem cell graft donor, obtained from the stem cell graft. The receptor was isolated from a human donor who donated a stem cell graft to a child with acute lymphoblastic leukemia. The chain joins TRBV7-7 to TRBJ2-1; possible D gene TRBD2, 5 bases. CDR3 protein: CASSPLASSYNEQFF. CDR3 nucleotide sequence: TGTGCCAGCAGTCCTCTAGCAAGCTCCTACAATGAGCAGTTCTTC.